A single sample is the source of the 18 T cell receptor beta chains below, sequenced in a study of T cell repertoires in cytomegalovirus infection. One entry per CDR3 protein, called by TCRdb with MiXCR from the reads. This repertoire shows around 900,000 distinct CDR3 sequences, approximately 33% found once; its top ten account for 10% to 15%. No antigen has been identified for these receptors. Sequencing used cultured CD8+ T cells from PBMCs, obtained from culture after CMV antigen stimulation. The origin of the receptors is a human donor in good health (CMV status not recorded). Some clones in this sample may be carry-over from other donors' samples.

The rearrangement uses TRBV11-2 and TRBJ1-6, with TRBD1 as a possible D gene (5 bases). V was trimmed by 4 bases and J by 10 bases, leaving 8 bases between them. Germline lookup yields CDR1 SGHAT and CDR2 FQNNGV. CDR3 length: 12 amino acids. CDR3 loop: CASSSGYSPLHF. CDR3 sequence (DNA): TGTGCCAGCAGCTCAGGGTACTCACCCCTCCACTTT.

The chain combines TRBV10-3 with TRBJ1-5, with D hard to call. V lost 2 bases and J 0 bases, leaving 11 bases between the germline ends. CDR3 length: 16 amino acids. Germline values: CDR1 ENHRY, CDR2 SYGVKD. The CDR3 bases are TGTGCCATCAGTGAGGGCTGGGAGTATAGCAATCAGCCCCAGCATTTT. Translation gives CAISEGWEYSNQPQHF.

The chain carries TRBV6-6 and TRBJ2-3; 7 bases match TRBD1. The V segment lost 0 bases and the J segment 4 bases; nucleotides outside the gene matches: 7. The CDR3 totals 16 residues. Germline V gene lookup returns CDR1 MNHNY and CDR2 SVGAGI (reference sequence). The CDR3 DNA sequence: TGTGCCAGCAGTTACTCGAGAGGGGGCCGGTCAGATACGCAGTATTTT. Translating it yields CASSYSRGGRSDTQYF.

This chain links TRBV7-6 with TRBJ1-5; D gene uncertain. CDR3 length: 15 residues. Germline CDR1 reads SGHVS; CDR2 reads FNYEAQ. V lost 0 bases to trimming and J lost 5 bases, with 11 bases between them. CDR3 residues: CASSLAQDEYQPQHF. CDR3 sequence (DNA): TGTGCCAGCAGCTTAGCCCAGGACGAATATCAGCCCCAGCATTTT. Drawing the rest from reference TRBV7-6 and TRBJ1-5, the complete variable domain is GAGVSQSPRYKVTKRGQDVALRCDPISGHVSLYWYRQALGQGPEFLTYFNYEAQQDKSGLPNDRFSAERPEGSISTLTIQRTEQRDSAMYRCASSLAQDEYQPQHFGDGTRLSIL.

The chain joins TRBV18 to TRBJ2-5; D is unclear. Between the trimmed V and J ends, which lost 2 bases and 0 bases, there was a span of 7 bases. Per germline, CDR1 KGHSH and CDR2 LQKENI. The CDR3 has 14 residues. The CDR3 nucleotides are TGTGCCAGCTCACCAAAGCCGTACCAAGAGACCCAGTACTTC. It is translated as CASSPKPYQETQYF.

This clonotype has a handful of counts. This chain joins TRBV7-3 and TRBJ2-1; 10 bases line up with TRBD2. CDR3 size: 18 residues. V gave up 8 bases and J gave up 0 bases; unmatched junction bases: 13. The V gene's germline CDR1 is SGHTA and CDR2 FQGTGA. This CDR3 is CASSLRSSGGSSYNEQFF. Here the CDR3 DNA reads TGTGCCAGCTCCCTTAGATCTAGCGGGGGATCCTCCTACAATGAGCAGTTCTTC. The full variable domain, rest sourced from reference TRBV7-3 and TRBJ2-1, is GAGVSQTPSNKVTEKGKYVELRCDPISGHTALYWYRQSLGQGPEFLIYFQGTGAADDSGLPNDRFFAVRPEGSVSTLKIQRTERGDSAVYLCASSLRSSGGSSYNEQFFGPGTRLTVL.

This clonotype has only a few counts. The V and J genes are TRBV7-2 and TRBJ2-7; TRBD2 matches 11 bases. V was clipped by 1 base and J by 2 bases; unmatched bases: 4. CDR3 length: 16 residues. CDR1 SGHTA and CDR2 FQGNSA come from the germline V gene. CDR3 in DNA: TGTGCCAGCAGCTTAGTACTAGCGGGGGAGACCTACGAGCAGTACGTC. It is translated as CASSLVLAGETYEQYV.

This clonotype showed up just a few times. This chain joins TRBV5-4 and TRBJ2-5; D uncertain. Trimming cost V 0 bases and J 4 bases, with 10 bases left between them. The CDR3 runs 14 residues. Per germline, CDR1 SGHNT and CDR2 YYREEE (reference sequence). CDR3 sequence reads: CASSLDADTETQYF. The CDR3 DNA reads as TGTGCCAGCAGCTTGGATGCGGATACAGAGACCCAGTACTTC.

The gene calls are TRBV20-1 and TRBJ2-7; D may be TRBD1 (5 bases). Germline loops: CDR1 DFQATT, CDR2 SNEGSKA (reference sequence). This CDR3 comprises 11 residues. With 5 bases removed from V and 3 bases from J, the gap between germline ends came to 8 bases. The CDR3 DNA follows: TGCAGTGCTGTCCAGGGCTACGAGCAGTACGTC. It yields the protein CSAVQGYEQYV.

The CDR3 DNA sequence: TGCGCCAGCAGCCAAGATGACGGCGGGGCCTACGAGCAGTACGTC. It codes for CASSQDDGGAYEQYV. The gene calls are TRBV4-1 and TRBJ2-7; a weak D match, TRBD2 (6 bases). Germline CDR1 MGHRA, CDR2 YSYEKL. V dropped 0 bases and J dropped 2 bases, with 11 bases sitting between them. The CDR3 is 15 amino acids.

This clonotype was found a few times. The V call is TRBV10-3, the J call TRBJ2-2, with 7 positions matching TRBD1. Germline V CDR1 and CDR2: ENHRY, SYGVKD. V shed 7 bases and J 5 bases; nucleotides not matched to a gene: 4. The CDR3 is 13 residues long. CDR3: CAITLDRTGELFF. Here the CDR3 DNA reads TGTGCCATCACCTTGGACAGGACCGGGGAGCTGTTTTTT.

The V and J genes are TRBV2 and TRBJ1-6, with D uncertain. Trimming left V 4 bases short and J 7 bases short, with 17 bases between. CDR1 and CDR2 from the germline V gene are SNHLY and FYNNEI. The length of the CDR3 is 16 residues. The CDR3 DNA sequence: TGTGCCAGCAGTGGGTCGTTGGACGTTCTAAATTCACCCCTCCACTTT. It encodes CASSGSLDVLNSPLHF.

V gene TRBV6-6 combines with J gene TRBJ1-1; D is unclear. Trimming took 6 bases from V and 1 from J, leaving 9 bases between them. This CDR3 region has 13 residues. Germline V gene sequence: CDR1 MNHNY, CDR2 SVGAGI (reference sequence). CDR3 sequence reads: CASRLHGNTEAFF. In DNA form, the CDR3 reads TGTGCCAGCAGGCTACATGGGAACACTGAAGCTTTCTTT.

This clonotype was detected a few times. CDR3 DNA: TGTGCCAGCACCTTGGGGGGGGGGGATCAAGAGACCCAGTACTTC. Translated, it gives CASTLGGGDQETQYF. This rearrangement joins TRBV28 to TRBJ2-5, with 7 nucleotides matching TRBD2. Germline-derived CDR1 and CDR2 are MDHEN and SYDVKM. This CDR3 comprises 15 residues. V lost 7 bases to trimming and J lost 2 bases; unmatched junction nucleotides: 10.

J is TRBJ2-3 and V is TRBV9; 13 bases align to TRBD2. This CDR3 has 17 residues. V dropped 3 bases and J dropped 1; count of bases not matched to a gene: 5. Germline CDR1 is SGDLS and CDR2 is YYNGEE. As DNA, the CDR3 is TGTGCCAGCAGCGGACATGGGACTAGCGGGGGCACAGATACGCAGTATTTT. Its translation: CASSGHGTSGGTDTQYF.

This sequence joins TRBV19 and TRBJ1-6; 8 bases map to TRBD1. The CDR3 has 15 amino acids. J was trimmed by 5 bases and V by 11 bases; bases with no gene match: 11. Germline loops: CDR1 LNHDA, CDR2 SQIVND (reference sequence). The CDR3 DNA follows: TGTGCCCACCCTATGCGGACAGGGAATAATTCACCCCTCCACTTT. It yields the protein CAHPMRTGNNSPLHF.

The chain couples TRBV15 to TRBJ2-2; D is unresolved. The CDR3 spans 14 residues. Germline CDR1 reads LNHNV; CDR2 reads YYDKDF (reference sequence). The ends were cut back, 0 bases at V and 5 bases at J, with 7 bases in the middle. This CDR3 reads CATSREGKTGELFF. Here the CDR3 DNA reads TGTGCCACCAGCAGAGAAGGGAAGACCGGGGAGCTGTTTTTT.

The rearrangement links TRBV7-6 to TRBJ2-5, with 8 bases matching TRBD2. The germline CDR1 and CDR2 sequences are SGHVS and FNYEAQ. V shed 5 bases, J shed 4 bases, and the junction held 12 bases outside the gene matches. The CDR3 length is 16 residues. This CDR3 reads CASSPRGGRIGETQYF. The CDR3 region has the DNA TGTGCCAGCAGCCCCCGGGGGGGCCGGATCGGAGAGACCCAGTACTTC.